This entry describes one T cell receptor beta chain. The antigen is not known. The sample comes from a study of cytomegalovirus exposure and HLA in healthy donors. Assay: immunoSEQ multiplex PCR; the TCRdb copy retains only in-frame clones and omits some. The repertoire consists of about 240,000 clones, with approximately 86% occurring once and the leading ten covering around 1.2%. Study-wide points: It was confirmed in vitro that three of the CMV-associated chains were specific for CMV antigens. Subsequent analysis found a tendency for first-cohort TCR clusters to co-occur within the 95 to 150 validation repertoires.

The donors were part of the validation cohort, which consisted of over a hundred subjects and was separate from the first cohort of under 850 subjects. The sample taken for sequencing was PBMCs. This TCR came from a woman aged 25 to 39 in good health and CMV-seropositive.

CDR3 in DNA: TGCGCCAGCAGCTTTGGACCCTCAGGGGCCCAGTACTTC. Translated: CASSFGPSGAQYF. This sequence joins TRBV5-1 and TRBJ2-5, with TRBD1 as a possible D gene (6 bases). V was trimmed by 2 bases and J by 9 bases, leaving 14 bases between them. The CDR3 length is 13 residues. The V gene's germline CDR1 is SGHRS and CDR2 YFSETQ.